Here is one TCR beta chain with its context. This sample stems from a study of blood T cell repertoires in COVID-19. As for the study in general: Samples taken during acute and convalescent COVID-19 were collected in the United States, Italy and Spain. In each case, the material was cDNA or gDNA derived from T cells, B-cell-depleted T cells, or PBMCs.

In the authors' workflow: Counts of nucleated cells, estimated from reference gene primer amplification, were obtained. Libraries were prepared by immunoSEQ multiplex PCR; TCRdb keeps only in-frame clonotypes and omits some of them. V and J calls and clone size are those listed in that table; D and trimming were worked out from the DNA. The data contain 310,000 or so clones, over 75% of them singletons. CDR1 SGHNT and CDR2 YENEEA come from the germline V gene. V lost 5 bases and J lost 5; bases outside the gene matches: 8. The CDR3 has 16 amino acids. Sequencing was done on a sample of PBMCs or T cells enriched from blood (not recorded which). This receptor was identified in a woman in her 40s who had recovered from COVID-19. V usage is TRBV11-3 and J usage is TRBJ2-1; 11 bases line up with TRBD2. This chain's CDR3 is CASSNLLAGGHNEQFF. The CDR3 DNA follows: TGTGCCAGCAGCAATCTCCTAGCGGGGGGCCACAATGAGCAGTTCTTC.